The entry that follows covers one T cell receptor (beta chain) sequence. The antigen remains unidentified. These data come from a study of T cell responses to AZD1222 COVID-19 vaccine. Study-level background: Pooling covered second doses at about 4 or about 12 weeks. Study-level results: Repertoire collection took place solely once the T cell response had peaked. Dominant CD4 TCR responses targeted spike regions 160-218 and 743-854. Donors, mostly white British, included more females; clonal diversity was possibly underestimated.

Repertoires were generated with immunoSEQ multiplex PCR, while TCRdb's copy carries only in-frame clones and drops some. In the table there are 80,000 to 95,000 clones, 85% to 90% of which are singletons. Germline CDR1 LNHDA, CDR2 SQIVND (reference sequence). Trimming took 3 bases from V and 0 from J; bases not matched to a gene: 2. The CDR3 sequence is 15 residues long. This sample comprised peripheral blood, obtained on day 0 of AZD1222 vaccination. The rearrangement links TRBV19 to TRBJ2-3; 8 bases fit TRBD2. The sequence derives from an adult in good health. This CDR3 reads CASSMGLVSTDTQYF. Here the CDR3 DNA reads TGTGCCAGTAGTATGGGACTAGTTAGCACAGATACGCAGTATTTT.